What follows are 21 T cell receptor beta chains derived from one specimen sequenced in a study of T-cell reconstitution after alpha-beta-depleted transplantation in children. Unique molecular identifiers were built into the TCRbeta library. One entry per CDR3 protein results from TCRdb running MiXCR on the PCR reads. The sample carries about 400,000 distinct CDR3 sequences, roughly 22% recorded once. Specimen: PBMCs from the stem cell graft donor, collected from the stem cell graft. The source of these receptors is a human donor who donated a stem cell graft to a child with acute myeloid leukemia.

This chain uses TRBV29-1 with TRBJ2-2; D remains unclear. CDR3 length: 13 residues. CDR1 and CDR2 from the germline V gene are SQVTM and ANQGSEA. The V end was cut by 4 bases, the J end by 0 bases, with 6 bases between. The CDR3 sequence is CSVANANTGELFF. DNA for the CDR3: TGCAGCGTTGCAAATGCGAACACCGGGGAGCTGTTTTTT.

A few counts support this clonotype. This chain links TRBV12-3 or TRBV12-4 with TRBJ2-7, with 8 bases lining up with TRBD1. The trim removed 2 bases at V and 1 base at J, leaving 7 bases unmatched. CDR3 size: 16 residues. The CDR3 here is CASSLSATGVSYEQYF. CDR3 bases: TGTGCCAGCAGTTTAAGCGCGACAGGGGTGTCCTACGAGCAGTACTTC.

V is TRBV5-1 and J is TRBJ2-7, with 11 bases that match TRBD2. The CDR3 runs 15 residues. Trimming took 5 bases from V and 1 from J; bases not matched to a gene: 5. CDR1 SGHRS and CDR2 YFSETQ come from the germline V gene. Here the CDR3 DNA reads TGCGCCAGCAGGATGGGACTAGCGGAATCCTACGAGCAGTACTTC. Its translation: CASRMGLAESYEQYF.

To note about this clonotype: A read error may be the cause here, since a much bigger clone is one base away. The chain has TRBV12-3 or TRBV12-4 and TRBJ2-7; D tentatively fits TRBD1 or TRBD2 (5 bases each). The CDR3 is 14 amino acids. In DNA, the CDR3 is TGTGCCAGCAGCGACAGCACAAACGACTACGTGCAGTACTTC. As protein: CASSDSTNDYVQYF.

CDR3 region: CASSTLSTDTQYF. CDR3 nucleotide sequence: TGCGCCAGCAGCACCTTAAGCACAGATACGCAGTATTTT. The chain is built from TRBV4-1 and TRBJ2-3; no firm D call. The germline V and J ends were trimmed by 5 bases and 0 bases, with 6 bases remaining between them. Germline V CDR1 and CDR2: MGHRA, YSYEKL. This CDR3 is built from 13 residues.

The rearrangement joins TRBV13 to TRBJ2-1; D is unresolved. The germline gives CDR1 PRHDT, CDR2 FYEKMQ (reference sequence). V was clipped by 6 bases and J by 10 bases, with 19 bases between them. CDR3 length: 14 residues. The DNA of the CDR3 is TGTGCCAGCAGTTCCGGCGCCCCTCGATGGGAGCAGTTCTTC. This codes for CASSSGAPRWEQFF.

The table lists this clonotype with a few counts. The chain recombines TRBV12-3 or TRBV12-4 with TRBJ2-2; D is tentatively TRBD1 or TRBD2 (6 bases each). Trimming left V 8 bases short and J 2 bases short, with 21 bases between. This CDR3 contains 17 residues. CDR3 loop: CASFPGLGGSNTGELFF. For the CDR3, the DNA is TGTGCCAGCTTCCCCGGCTTGGGGGGCAGCAACACCGGGGAGCTGTTTTTT.

The sample holds many counts of this clonotype. This chain connects TRBV20-1 to TRBJ2-1, with D possibly matching TRBD2 (5 bases). V dropped 0 bases and J dropped 4 bases, with 13 bases sitting between them. Per germline, CDR1 DFQATT and CDR2 SNEGSKA (reference sequence). There are 15 residues in the CDR3. The CDR3 reads CSARDLDLGYNEQFF. CDR3 bases: TGCAGTGCTAGAGATCTGGACTTGGGGTACAATGAGCAGTTCTTC.

In its sample, this clonotype was seen a few times. The chain has TRBV11-2 and TRBJ2-7; TRBD1 matches 7 bases. The V gene end was trimmed by 4 bases and the J gene end by 9 bases; junction bases not matched to a gene: 9. Germline CDR1 and CDR2: SGHAT and FQNNGV. The CDR3 is 13 residues long. As DNA, the CDR3 is TGTGCCAGCAGCTCGACAGGGATCAACGGGCAGTACTTC. Translating gives CASSSTGINGQYF.

This clonotype was picked up a small number of times. The rearrangement links TRBV12-3 or TRBV12-4 to TRBJ1-2; D gene ambiguous. Trimming took 7 bases from V and 3 from J, leaving 18 bases between them. The CDR3 covers 15 residues. This CDR3 is CASIPGGHLDYGYTF. DNA of the CDR3: TGTGCCAGCATTCCCGGCGGGCATTTAGACTATGGCTACACCTTC.

This clonotype was picked up a small number of times. The chain links TRBV18 to TRBJ2-7, with D possibly matching TRBD1 (6 bases). The V and J ends lost 5 bases and 6 bases respectively, with 14 bases between them. Germline V gives CDR1 KGHSH, CDR2 LQKENI. The CDR3 has 13 residues. The CDR3 DNA follows: TGTGCCAGCTCATCCTCAGGGGTTCCCGAGCAGTACTTC. Translation gives CASSSSGVPEQYF. Supplemented by reference TRBV18 and TRBJ2-7, the full variable domain reads NAGVMQNPRHLVRRRGQEARLRCSPMKGHSHVYWYRQLPEEGLKFMVYLQKENIIDESGMPKERFSAEFPKEGPSILRIQQVVRGDSAAYFCASSSSGVPEQYFGPGTRLTVT.

A few counts support this clonotype. This rearrangement joins TRBV6-1 to TRBJ2-5; possible D gene TRBD2, 5 bases. Germline V lookup: CDR1 MNHNS, CDR2 SASEGT. V lost 3 bases to trimming and J lost 3 bases, with 8 bases between them. This CDR3 has 13 amino acids. CDR3 DNA: TGTGCCAGCAGTGACCTTAGCGAAGAGACCCAGTACTTC. Protein sequence: CASSDLSEETQYF.

This chain connects TRBV24-1 to TRBJ2-7; perhaps TRBD1 as D (6 bases). CDR3 length equals 13 residues. V was trimmed by 8 bases and J by 0 bases, leaving 10 bases between them. CDR1 KGHDR and CDR2 SFDVKD come from the germline V gene. CDR3 residues: CATTNRDSYEQYF. The CDR3 DNA reads TGTGCCACCACTAACAGGGACTCCTACGAGCAGTACTTC.

This clonotype has a single count. This clone may be a read error of a much larger clone one base away. The final CDR3 position lacks the conserved phenylalanine or tryptophan, pointing to a likely read error. This chain uses TRBV6-6 with TRBJ1-2; D not resolved. Germline V CDR1 and CDR2: MNHNY, SVGAGI (reference sequence). This CDR3 contains 11 residues. Trimming removed 0 bases from V and 7 bases from J, with 3 bases in between. The CDR3 coding sequence is TGTGCCAGCAGTTACTCGACTGGCTACACCTGC. Translating it yields CASSYSTGYTC.

This clonotype was seen a few times. The rearrangement links TRBV7-2 to TRBJ2-1; 7 bases are shared with TRBD2. Germline V CDR1 and CDR2: SGHTA, FQGNSA. The CDR3 loop spans 16 amino acids. V lost 5 bases and J lost 7; bases outside the gene matches: 14. The DNA for the CDR3 is TGTGCCAGCAGCCCCCGGACCATTGCGGGGGTAAATGAGCAGTTCTTC. Translation gives CASSPRTIAGVNEQFF. Filled out from reference TRBV7-2 and TRBJ2-1, the complete variable domain reads GAGVSQSPSNKVTEKGKDVELRCDPISGHTALYWYRQSLGQGLEFLIYFQGNSAPDKSGLPSDRFSAERTGGSVSTLTIQRTQQEDSAVYLCASSPRTIAGVNEQFFGPGTRLTVL.

The CDR3 here is CASSQDRGMQAFF. Here the CDR3 DNA reads TGCGCCAGCAGCCAAGACCGGGGGATGCAAGCTTTCTTT. The chain has TRBV4-3 and TRBJ1-1, with D possibly being TRBD1 (5 bases). CDR3 length: 13 amino acids. The V gene's germline CDR1 is LGHNA and CDR2 YSLEER. With 0 bases removed from V and 9 bases from J, the gap between germline ends came to 11 bases.

The chain employs TRBV10-2 and TRBJ2-7; 9 nucleotides line up with TRBD1. Trimming took 11 bases from V and 2 from J; bases not matched to a gene: 7. Per the germline V gene, CDR1 is WSHSY and CDR2 is SAAADI. The CDR3 loop spans 13 amino acids. The chain's CDR3 is CACGTGTAYEQYF. The CDR3 DNA sequence: TGCGCCTGCGGGACAGGGACCGCCTACGAGCAGTACTTC.

This chain links TRBV18 with TRBJ1-2; 12 nucleotides agree with TRBD1. Germline CDR1 and CDR2: KGHSH and LQKENI. V lost 2 bases and J lost 7; bases outside the gene matches: 5. This CDR3 comprises 15 residues. CDR3 in amino acids: CASSPGGQGAFGYTF. CDR3 nucleotides: TGTGCCAGCTCACCAGGGGGACAGGGGGCATTTGGCTACACCTTC.

This clonotype has at least ten counts. The gene calls are TRBV29-1 and TRBJ2-2; 8 nucleotides match TRBD1. J lost 1 base, V lost 6 bases, and 13 bases had no gene match. This CDR3 contains 17 residues. CDR1 and CDR2 from the germline V gene are SQVTM and ANQGSEA. The CDR3 bases are TGCAGCGTACAGGGGGGACCTGGGACAAGGAACACCGGGGAGCTGTTTTTT. It translates to CSVQGGPGTRNTGELFF.

This clonotype was recorded many times. The chain employs TRBV20-1 and TRBJ2-5; D might be TRBD2 (6 bases). V lost 0 bases to trimming and J lost 4 bases, with 9 bases between them. CDR3 length: 13 amino acids. Germline CDR1 reads DFQATT; CDR2 reads SNEGSKA (reference sequence). This chain's CDR3 is CSARDGGAETQYF. CDR3 in DNA: TGCAGTGCTAGAGACGGGGGAGCAGAGACCCAGTACTTC.

This clonotype was seen only once. The genes are TRBV7-2 and TRBJ2-3; D remains ambiguous. This CDR3 has 14 residues. V lost 3 bases to trimming and J lost 2 bases, with 9 bases between them. The V gene's germline CDR1 is SGHTA and CDR2 FQGNSA. The CDR3 nucleotides read TGTGCCAGCAGCTTTGGATTCGACACAGATACGCAGTATTTT. This gives the protein CASSFGFDTDTQYF.